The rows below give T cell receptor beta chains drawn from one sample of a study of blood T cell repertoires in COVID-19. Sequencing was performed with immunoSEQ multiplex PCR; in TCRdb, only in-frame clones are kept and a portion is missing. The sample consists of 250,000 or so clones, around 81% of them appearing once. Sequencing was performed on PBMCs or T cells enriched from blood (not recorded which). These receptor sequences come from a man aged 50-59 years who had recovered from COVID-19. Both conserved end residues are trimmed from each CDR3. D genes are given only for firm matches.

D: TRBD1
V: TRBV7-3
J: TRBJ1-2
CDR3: ASSSGQGGGYT

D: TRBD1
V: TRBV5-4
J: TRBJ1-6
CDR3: ASSPDRVKDNSPLH

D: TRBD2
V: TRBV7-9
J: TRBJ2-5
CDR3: ASSLATSDQETQY

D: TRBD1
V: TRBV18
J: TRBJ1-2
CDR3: ASSPPTGEFGYT

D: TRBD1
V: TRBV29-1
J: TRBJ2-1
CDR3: SVDGLGQGIYEQF

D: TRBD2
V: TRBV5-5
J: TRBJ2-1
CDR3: ASSYLAGEQF

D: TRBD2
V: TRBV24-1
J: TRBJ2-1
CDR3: ATSEASGRIAEQF

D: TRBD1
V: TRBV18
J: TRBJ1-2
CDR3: ASSSGTGQLYGYT

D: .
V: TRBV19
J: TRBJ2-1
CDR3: ASSRRSGFSYNEQF

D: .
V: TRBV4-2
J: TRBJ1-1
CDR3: ASSQPGTEAEAF

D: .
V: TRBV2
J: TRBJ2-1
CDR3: ASSFDGAGQF

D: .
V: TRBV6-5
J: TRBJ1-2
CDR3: ASSSTAANYGYT

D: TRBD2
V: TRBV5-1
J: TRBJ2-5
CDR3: ASSLPERGVQETQY

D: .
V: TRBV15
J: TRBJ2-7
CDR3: ATSGSASYEQY

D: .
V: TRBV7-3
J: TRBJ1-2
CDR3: ASSPSPRDSLGYT

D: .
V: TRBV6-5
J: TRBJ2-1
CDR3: ASSQLESHNEQF

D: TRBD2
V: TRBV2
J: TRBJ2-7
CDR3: ASSETLADAYEQY

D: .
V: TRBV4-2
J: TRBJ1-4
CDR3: ASSLGQWGNEKLF

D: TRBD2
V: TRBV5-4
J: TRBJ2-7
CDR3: ASSLFAGGRPVEQY

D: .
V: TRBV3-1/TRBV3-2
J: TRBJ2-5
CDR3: ASSTGGQYQETQY

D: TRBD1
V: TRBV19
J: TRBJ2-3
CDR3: ASSRDRVGDTQY

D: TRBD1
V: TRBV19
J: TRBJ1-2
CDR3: ASSMLRGTGNDGYT

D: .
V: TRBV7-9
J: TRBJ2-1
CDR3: ASSLLAGANEQF

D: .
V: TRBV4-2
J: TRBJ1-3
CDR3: ASSLSHEAGNTIY

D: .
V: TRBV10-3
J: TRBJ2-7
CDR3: AISERAGPYEQY

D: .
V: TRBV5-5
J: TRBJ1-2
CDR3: ASSLENWYGYT

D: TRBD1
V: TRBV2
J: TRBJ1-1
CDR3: ASTLGGQGGTEAF

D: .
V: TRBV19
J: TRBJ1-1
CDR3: ASSKGLLFGDTEAF

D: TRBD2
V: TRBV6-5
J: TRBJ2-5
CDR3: ASSLPGLTETQY

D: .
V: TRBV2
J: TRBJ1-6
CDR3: ASTLRQASSYNSPLH

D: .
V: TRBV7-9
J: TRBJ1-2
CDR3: ASSPSGSVYGYT

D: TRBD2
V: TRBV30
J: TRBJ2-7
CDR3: AWSSKTSGYYEQY

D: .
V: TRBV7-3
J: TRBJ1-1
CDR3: ASSRDNLNTEAF

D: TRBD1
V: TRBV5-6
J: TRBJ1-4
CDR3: ASSFPTGGRAEKLF

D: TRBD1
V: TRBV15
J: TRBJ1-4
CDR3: ATSRGGTGRENEKLF

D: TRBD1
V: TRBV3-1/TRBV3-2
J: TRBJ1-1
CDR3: ASSPVQGATEAF

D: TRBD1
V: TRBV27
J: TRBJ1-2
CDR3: ASSSFLNRGQGYGYT

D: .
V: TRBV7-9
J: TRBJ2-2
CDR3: ASSTSGAPTGELF

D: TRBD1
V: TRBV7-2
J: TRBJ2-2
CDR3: ASKTQGAGGELF

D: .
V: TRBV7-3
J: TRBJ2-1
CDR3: ASSPGTYNEQF

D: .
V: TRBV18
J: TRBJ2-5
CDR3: ASSPSTQETQY

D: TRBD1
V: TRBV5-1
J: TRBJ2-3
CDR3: ASSSTGGYTDTQY

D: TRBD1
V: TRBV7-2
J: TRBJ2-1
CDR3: ASSLGQGAIDEQF